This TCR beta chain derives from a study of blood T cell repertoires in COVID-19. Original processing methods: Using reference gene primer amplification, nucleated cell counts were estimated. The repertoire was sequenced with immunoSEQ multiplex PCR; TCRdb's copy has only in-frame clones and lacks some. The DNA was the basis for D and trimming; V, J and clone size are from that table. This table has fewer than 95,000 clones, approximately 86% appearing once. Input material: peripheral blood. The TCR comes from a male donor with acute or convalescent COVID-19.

This CDR3 reads CASSVGTGMHEKLFF. DNA for the CDR3: TGTGCCAGCAGTGTTGGAACAGGGATGCATGAAAAACTGTTTTTT. The chain recombines TRBV2 with TRBJ1-4; D is perhaps TRBD1 (6 bases). Per germline, CDR1 SNHLY and CDR2 FYNNEI. The length of the CDR3 is 15 residues. V gave up 4 bases and J gave up 6 bases, with 15 bases separating them.